Each of the 25 T cell receptor beta chains below was sequenced from the same sample in a study of robustness of blood B and T cell sequencing. A 5' template-switch oligo added a universal priming site during cDNA synthesis. A 12-nucleotide random UMI in the template-switch oligo labeled every cDNA molecule. TCRdb itself ran the PCR reads through MiXCR, one entry per CDR3 protein. The data contain more than 1,500 distinct CDR3 sequences, around 70% of them singletons. Instead of genomic DNA, mRNA was used to measure TCR beta repertoires. The sample comprised peripheral blood. All receptors come from a human donor in good health.

The rearrangement joins TRBV30 to TRBJ1-1; no reliable D call. The V end lost 2 bases, the J end lost 11 bases, and 12 bases lay between the germline ends. This CDR3 comprises 11 residues. Germline V lookup: CDR1 GTSNPN, CDR2 SVGIG (reference sequence). CDR3 in DNA: TGTGCCTGGAGTACCAGGATGCAGGCTTTCTTT. Encoded protein: CAWSTRMQAFF.

The rearrangement joins TRBV5-1 to TRBJ2-7; a possible D gene is TRBD1 (5 bases). Looked up from germline, CDR1 is SGHRS and CDR2 is YFSETQ. The CDR3 spans 13 residues. Between the trimmed V and J ends, which lost 4 bases and 3 bases, there was a span of 11 bases. Written as DNA, the CDR3 is TGCGCCAGCAGCGACAGAAACGGCTACGAGCAGTACTTC. Its protein product is CASSDRNGYEQYF.

This clonotype is large (0.1 to 1%) in the sample. This chain joins TRBV7-3 and TRBJ1-6; D is unresolved. Trimming pared 0 bases from V and 7 bases from J, leaving 10 bases between. This CDR3 is 15 amino acids long. Germline lookup yields CDR1 SGHTA and CDR2 FQGTGA. CDR3 DNA: TGTGCCAGCAGCTTAACGGGCGGCTCAAATTCACCCCTCCACTTT. Translation: CASSLTGGSNSPLHF.

The chain has TRBV6-5 and TRBJ1-3; a weak D match, TRBD1 (6 bases). Between the trimmed V and J ends, which lost 2 bases and 3 bases, there was a span of 20 bases. This CDR3 is built from 18 residues. Germline-derived CDR1 and CDR2 are MNHEY and SVGAGI. This chain's CDR3 is CASSYTTPGEEVGNTIYF. Here the CDR3 DNA reads TGTGCCAGCAGTTACACCACCCCAGGGGAGGAAGTTGGAAACACCATATATTTT.

The chain employs TRBV15 and TRBJ1-2; possible D gene TRBD1, 5 bases. V was shortened by 1 base and J by 8 bases, with 14 bases between the two germline ends. Germline V gives CDR1 LNHNV, CDR2 YYDKDF (reference sequence). The CDR3 is 14 residues long. This CDR3 reads CATSRGGMGLGYTF. The CDR3 coding sequence is TGTGCCACCAGCAGAGGGGGGATGGGGCTCGGCTACACCTTC.

This clonotype came up once. The genes are TRBV7-7 and TRBJ2-1; 9 bases line up with TRBD1. Trimming at V came to 4 bases and at J to 5 bases, leaving 6 bases not matched to a gene. The CDR3 length is 15 residues. Germline assignment: CDR1 SSHAT and CDR2 FNYEAQ (reference sequence). The CDR3 DNA follows: TGTGCCAGCAGCTCAGACAGGGGGGCCCACAATGAGCAGTTCTTC. It specifies CASSSDRGAHNEQFF.

The count of this clonotype is one. The rearrangement uses TRBV10-3 and TRBJ1-5, with a possible D match to TRBD1 (6 bases). The germline gives CDR1 ENHRY, CDR2 SYGVKD. Trimming removed 0 bases at V and 6 bases at J, with 12 bases between. This CDR3 contains 15 residues. This CDR3 reads CAISESKGETQPQHF. The CDR3, as DNA: TGTGCCATCAGTGAGTCGAAGGGGGAAACTCAGCCCCAGCATTTT.

This chain joins TRBV29-1 and TRBJ2-7; 13 bases line up with TRBD2. The CDR3 runs to 15 residues. Losses at the gene ends were 4 bases for V and 6 bases for J; bases not matched to a gene: 9. Germline-derived CDR1 and CDR2 are SQVTM and ANQGSEA. The CDR3 region has the DNA TGCAGCGTTGTTAAAGGACTAGCGGGGGCTAGCGAGCAGTACTTC. The encoded protein is CSVVKGLAGASEQYF.

V is TRBV15 and J is TRBJ2-1; TRBD2 matches 10 bases. Trimming at V came to 1 base and at J to 4 bases, leaving 1 base not matched to a gene. Germline V gene lookup returns CDR1 LNHNV and CDR2 YYDKDF (reference sequence). CDR3 size: 15 residues. CDR3 nucleotide sequence: TGTGCCACCAGCAGAGGGACTAGCGGATACAATGAGCAGTTCTTC. The encoded protein is CATSRGTSGYNEQFF.

The chain couples TRBV20-1 to TRBJ2-7; 7 nucleotides align to TRBD1. Per the germline V gene, CDR1 is DFQATT and CDR2 is SNEGSKA (reference sequence). The CDR3 has 14 amino acids. The V gene end was trimmed by 6 bases and the J gene end by 6 bases; junction bases not matched to a gene: 14. CDR3 loop: CSARRGQGLSEQYF. The CDR3 coding sequence is TGCAGTGCGCGAAGGGGGCAGGGGCTCTCCGAGCAGTACTTC.

The chain couples TRBV30 to TRBJ2-1; 7 bases are shared with TRBD1. Germline CDR1 is GTSNPN and CDR2 is SVGIG (reference sequence). This CDR3 spans 15 amino acids. With V trimmed by 3 bases and J by 2 bases, 7 bases remained unmatched. CDR3 sequence reads: CAWSIRDSTYNEQFF. In DNA form, the CDR3 reads TGTGCCTGGAGCATCCGGGACAGTACCTACAATGAGCAGTTCTTC. Drawing the rest from reference TRBV30 and TRBJ2-1, the complete variable domain is SQTIHQWPATLVQPVGSPLSLECTVEGTSNPNLYWYRQAAGRGLQLLFYSVGIGQISSEVPQNLSASRPQDRQFILSSKKLLLSDSGFYLCAWSIRDSTYNEQFFGPGTRLTVL.

This rearrangement joins TRBV13 to TRBJ2-3; no firm D call. Trimming took 7 bases from V and 1 from J, leaving 15 bases between them. Germline-derived CDR1 and CDR2 are PRHDT and FYEKMQ (reference sequence). The CDR3 totals 15 residues. CDR3: CASIDGFQGTDTQYF. CDR3 sequence (DNA): TGTGCCAGCATCGACGGGTTCCAGGGCACAGATACGCAGTATTTT.

The rearrangement uses TRBV4-1 and TRBJ1-2, with D unresolved. V shed 2 bases and J shed 5 bases, with 18 bases lying between them. Looked up from germline, CDR1 is MGHRA and CDR2 is YSYEKL. This CDR3 spans 16 amino acids. The CDR3 coding sequence is TGCGCCAGCAGCCAAACAAGTAAATCAGGTTATTATGGCTACACCTTC. Encoded protein: CASSQTSKSGYYGYTF.

The rearrangement links TRBV10-1 to TRBJ2-7; 7 bases agree with TRBD1. This CDR3 spans 16 amino acids. The germline gives CDR1 WNHNN, CDR2 SYGVQD (reference sequence). V gave up 0 bases and J gave up 6 bases; unmatched junction bases: 11. The DNA of the CDR3 is TGCGCCAGCAGTGAGTCCCCACAGGGGCCTATGGCCGAGCAGTACTTC. Residues: CASSESPQGPMAEQYF.

The J gene is TRBJ2-7, the V gene TRBV5-4; 10 positions agree with TRBD1. The CDR3 spans 14 residues. Trimming at V came to 3 bases and at J to 7 bases, leaving 7 bases not matched to a gene. CDR1 and CDR2 (germline): SGHNT, YYREEE (reference sequence). The CDR3 protein is CASSSGQGLEEQYF. The DNA of the CDR3 is TGTGCCAGCAGCTCGGGACAGGGGTTGGAGGAGCAGTACTTC.

V gene TRBV5-1 combines with J gene TRBJ1-2; TRBD1 might be the D (6 bases). V was trimmed by 4 bases and J by 4 bases, leaving 17 bases between them. This CDR3 has 15 amino acids. The germline gives CDR1 SGHRS, CDR2 YFSETQ. The DNA of the CDR3 is TGCGCCAGCAGCACTACAGGGATTCTTCTCTATGGCTACACCTTC. Translated, it gives CASSTTGILLYGYTF.

The V and J genes are TRBV12-3 or TRBV12-4 and TRBJ2-7, with TRBD1 as a possible D gene (6 bases). This CDR3 spans 14 amino acids. The V end lost 6 bases, the J end lost 1 base, and 13 bases lay between the germline ends. DNA for the CDR3: TGTGCCAGCAGGGGGACATTCTCGTCCTACGAGCAGTACTTC. Amino acid sequence: CASRGTFSSYEQYF.

J is TRBJ1-5 and V is TRBV12-3 or TRBV12-4; 7 bases are a match to TRBD1. This CDR3 is 13 amino acids long. With 6 bases clipped from V and 5 bases from J, the junction kept 4 bases outside the gene matches. CDR3 sequence reads: CASSSGGDQPQHF. CDR3 DNA: TGTGCCAGCAGCTCAGGGGGGGATCAGCCCCAGCATTTT.

The chain employs TRBV20-1 and TRBJ2-1; D is undetermined. The ends were cut back, 1 base at V and 11 bases at J, with 9 bases in the middle. Germline CDR1 reads DFQATT; CDR2 reads SNEGSKA (reference sequence). This CDR3 comprises 11 residues. The CDR3 region has the DNA TGCAGTGCTAGAGTAGCACATCAGCAGTTCTTC. Amino acid sequence: CSARVAHQQFF.

This clonotype was found once. The J gene is TRBJ1-2, the V gene TRBV29-1; possible D gene TRBD1, 6 bases. CDR1 is SQVTM and CDR2 is ANQGSEA in the germline V gene. V gave up 1 base and J gave up 6 bases, with 21 bases separating them. There are 16 residues in the CDR3. The CDR3 sequence is CSVEVPRGALEDGYTF. The CDR3 DNA is TGCAGCGTTGAAGTCCCCCGGGGGGCATTAGAAGATGGCTACACCTTC.

This clonotype was found once. The V gene is TRBV2, the J gene TRBJ2-3, with 9 bases lining up with TRBD1. This CDR3 spans 15 amino acids. V lost 7 bases, J lost 3 bases, and 8 bases stayed unmatched. CDR1 SNHLY and CDR2 FYNNEI come from the germline V gene. The chain's CDR3 is CASNGQGLSTDTQYF. The CDR3, as DNA: TGTGCCAGCAACGGACAGGGGTTGTCGACAGATACGCAGTATTTT.

The chain employs TRBV5-6 and TRBJ1-1; D is unresolved. Looked up from germline, CDR1 is SGHDT and CDR2 is YYEEEE. CDR3 length equals 11 residues. The V gene lost 0 bases and the J gene lost 5 bases, with 2 bases spanning the gap. DNA of the CDR3: TGTGCCAGCAGCTTGGAGACTGAAGCTTTCTTT. As protein: CASSLETEAFF.

The chain recombines TRBV23-1 with TRBJ2-4, with D uncertain. TRBV23-1 is designated an ORF whose function remains uncertain. The CDR3 is made up of 16 amino acids. V lost 3 bases, J lost 0 bases, and 12 bases lay in between. Here the CDR3 reads CASSQSRELAKNIQYF. The CDR3 DNA sequence: TGCGCCAGCAGTCAGAGTAGGGAATTAGCCAAAAACATTCAGTACTTC.

By its share, this clonotype is large. The genes are TRBV10-3 and TRBJ1-1, with 7 bases aligning to TRBD1. This CDR3 region has 19 residues. CDR1 and CDR2 (germline): ENHRY, SYGVKD. V gave up 5 bases and J gave up 3 bases; unmatched junction bases: 21. The CDR3 here is CAISSTKSGTVPGYTEAFF. CDR3 nucleotide sequence: TGTGCCATCAGTTCTACTAAATCCGGGACAGTTCCTGGGTACACTGAAGCTTTCTTT.

The rearrangement links TRBV9 to TRBJ1-2; 7 bases line up with TRBD1. This CDR3 region has 14 residues. Germline values: CDR1 SGDLS, CDR2 YYNGEE. Unmatched junction bases numbered 8, after V lost 5 bases and J lost 4 bases. The CDR3 is CASRPTGNLYGYTF. The DNA for the CDR3 is TGTGCCAGCAGACCGACAGGGAACCTCTATGGCTACACCTTC.